This T cell receptor (beta chain) originates from a study of persistence of HIV-infected CD4 T cells. Whole-study context: Up to about 200 mL blood was drawn at multiple time points; a couple of donors had single-time leukapheresis.

Only a few counts were recorded for this clone. As yet, its antigen is unknown. Overlapping HIV-1 Gag 15-mer peptides at 0.95 to 1 ug per peptide per mL were used. CD40L/CD69 double-negative CD45RO-high memory CD4+ T cells were collected. Donors were HIV-1-infected adults who began suppressive ART during chronic infection. This was the immunoSEQ version 4 assay in survey mode. Sequencing used immunoSEQ multiplex PCR; TCRdb keeps in-frame clones, though not all of them. Altogether approximately 34,000 clones are present, about four fifths being singletons, with the ten largest covering 18%. General observations from the study: Within sorted populations, more oligoclonal TCRs accompanied more oligoclonal proviruses.

Germline CDR1 reads KGHSH; CDR2 reads LQKENI. This CDR3 has 17 amino acids. Trimming left V 3 bases short and J 3 bases short, with 17 bases between. This sample comprised CD4+ T cells sorted from PBMCs after roughly 18-hour stimulation, obtained from a patient who received antiretroviral therapy. The receptor's source is an adult woman with HIV who was CMV-seropositive. The V and J genes are TRBV18 and TRBJ2-2, with D possibly being TRBD1 (6 bases). DNA of the CDR3: TGTGCCAGCTCACCCCCCAAAACAGGGTTGGACACCGGGGAGCTGTTTTTT. It is translated as CASSPPKTGLDTGELFF.